The rows below give T cell receptor beta chains drawn from one sample of a study of control samples from healthy donors and cancer patients. Sequencing used immunoSEQ multiplex PCR; TCRdb keeps in-frame clones, though not all of them. The sample consists of 250,000 to 300,000 clones, almost 85% of them appearing once. Material: PBMCs. The receptor set was obtained from a woman aged 55 to 70 with lung cancer. Both conserved end residues are part of each CDR3. Fields, in order: D gene, V gene, J gene, CDR3 DNA, CDR3 protein. D genes are given only for firm matches.

TRBD1	TRBV5-8	TRBJ1-6	TGTGCCAGCAGCTGGAGGGACAGCCGCGATTCACCCCTCCACTTT	CASSWRDSRDSPLHF
TRBD2	TRBV9	TRBJ2-3	TGTGCCAGCAGCGTTGCGGGAGTTACAGATACGCAGTATTTT	CASSVAGVTDTQYF
.	TRBV2	TRBJ1-4	TGTGCCAGCAGTGATGGGCGGGCCAGGGGATCAGAAAAACTGTTTTTT	CASSDGRARGSEKLFF
.	TRBV28	TRBJ1-3	TGTGCCAGCAGTCCCAGCCAGTACACCATATATTTT	CASSPSQYTIYF
.	TRBV21-1	TRBJ1-2	TGTGCCAGCAGCGCTCGGGGACAGGGGGCTAACTATGGCTACACCTTC	CASSARGQGANYGYTF
.	TRBV7-2	TRBJ2-5	TGTGCCAGCAGCTTTAGATGGGGCGGGTCCCAAGAGACCCAGTACTTC	CASSFRWGGSQETQYF
.	TRBV5-1	TRBJ2-7	TGCGCCAGCAGCTTGCAACAGGGAGACGAGCAGTACTTC	CASSLQQGDEQYF
TRBD1	TRBV18	TRBJ2-5	TGTGCCAGCTCACCGGGCGGACAGGGGCCAGAGACCCAGTACTTC	CASSPGGQGPETQYF
TRBD1	TRBV19	TRBJ1-5	TGTGCCAGTAGTCCTGAGGGGGCCGTTCAGAATCAGCCCCAGCATTTT	CASSPEGAVQNQPQHF
TRBD2	TRBV29-1	TRBJ2-3	TGCAGCGGCTCCGGTGGGGGGACTAGCGGGATTGCAGATACGCAGTATTTT	CSGSGGGTSGIADTQYF
TRBD1	TRBV5-1	TRBJ1-2	TGCGCCAGCAGCAGACGGACAGGGGGCGCAGAAGGCTACACCTTC	CASSRRTGGAEGYTF
TRBD1	TRBV27	TRBJ1-2	TGTGCCAGCAGTCCACTGACAGGGAAGACCTATGGCTACACCTTC	CASSPLTGKTYGYTF
TRBD1	TRBV7-9	TRBJ2-1	TGTGCCAGCAGCCCGACAGGGCCCAAAGAGCAGTTCTTC	CASSPTGPKEQFF